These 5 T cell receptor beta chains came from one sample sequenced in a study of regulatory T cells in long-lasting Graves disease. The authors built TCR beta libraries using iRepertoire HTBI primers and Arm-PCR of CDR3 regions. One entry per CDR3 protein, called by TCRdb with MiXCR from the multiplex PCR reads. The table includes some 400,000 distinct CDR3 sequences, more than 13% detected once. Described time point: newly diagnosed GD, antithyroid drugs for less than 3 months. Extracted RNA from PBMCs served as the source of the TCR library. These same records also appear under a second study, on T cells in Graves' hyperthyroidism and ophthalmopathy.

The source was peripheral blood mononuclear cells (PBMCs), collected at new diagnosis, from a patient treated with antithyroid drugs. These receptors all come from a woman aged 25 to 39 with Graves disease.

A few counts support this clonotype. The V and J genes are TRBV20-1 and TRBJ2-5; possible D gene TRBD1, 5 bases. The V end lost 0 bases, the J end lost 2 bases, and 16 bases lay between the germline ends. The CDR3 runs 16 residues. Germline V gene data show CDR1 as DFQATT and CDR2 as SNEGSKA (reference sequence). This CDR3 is CSARDLRQGTQETQYF. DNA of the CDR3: TGCAGTGCTAGAGATCTCCGTCAGGGAACACAAGAGACCCAGTACTTC.

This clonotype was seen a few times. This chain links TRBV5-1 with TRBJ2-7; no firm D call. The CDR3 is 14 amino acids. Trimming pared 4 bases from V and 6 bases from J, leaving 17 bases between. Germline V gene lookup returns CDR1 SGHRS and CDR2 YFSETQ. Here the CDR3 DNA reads TGCGCCAGCAGCCTCTGGACCCATCCGGGCGAGCAGTACTTC. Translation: CASSLWTHPGEQYF.

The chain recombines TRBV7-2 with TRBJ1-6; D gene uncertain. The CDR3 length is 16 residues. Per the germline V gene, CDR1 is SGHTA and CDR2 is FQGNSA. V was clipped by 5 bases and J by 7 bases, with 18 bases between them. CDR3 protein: CASSPSRAVVNSPLHF. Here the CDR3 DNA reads TGTGCCAGCAGCCCCTCCCGGGCAGTTGTGAATTCACCCCTCCACTTT. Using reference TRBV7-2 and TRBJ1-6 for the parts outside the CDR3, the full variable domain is GAGVSQSPSNKVTEKGKDVELRCDPISGHTALYWYRQSLGQGLEFLIYFQGNSAPDKSGLPSDRFSAERTGGSVSTLTIQRTQQEDSAVYLCASSPSRAVVNSPLHFGNGTRLTVT.

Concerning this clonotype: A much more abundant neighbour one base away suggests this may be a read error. The CDR3 here is CASSQLAGLSHDQYF. CDR3 sequence (DNA): TGTGCCAGCAGCCAACTGGCGGGTTTGTCACACGACCAGTACTTC. This chain connects TRBV3-1 to TRBJ2-7; TRBD2 might be the D (5 bases). Germline CDR1 reads LGHDT; CDR2 reads YNNKEL (reference sequence). The length of the CDR3 is 15 residues.

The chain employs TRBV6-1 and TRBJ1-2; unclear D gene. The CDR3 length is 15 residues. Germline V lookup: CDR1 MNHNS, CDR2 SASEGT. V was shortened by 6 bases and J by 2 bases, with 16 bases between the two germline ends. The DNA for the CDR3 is TGTGCCAGCAGCCCGGACCCGGGAGGAAACTATGGCTACACCTTC. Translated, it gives CASSPDPGGNYGYTF.